The present T cell receptor (beta chain) was sequenced within a study of a mutant IDH1 vaccine in newly diagnosed glioma. Study summary: First vaccine doses came 4-6 weeks after radiotherapy alone, or with temozolomide cycles. Study findings and constraints: Patients mounted vaccine-induced immune responses in about 92% of cases. Pseudoprogression appeared unlinked to shifts in leading peripheral T cell clonotypes.

Comments on this clone: The antigen remains undetermined.

The time point: week 35, safety follow-up. Doses consisted of 300 ug of mutant IDH1 20-mer peptide each, paired with topical imiquimod. In weeks 1, 3, 5, 7, 11, 15, 19 and 23, patients were immunized, eight times in all. The data were produced by immunoSEQ multiplex PCR, yet TCRdb's version contains in-frame clones alone and is incomplete. The table shows about 58,000 clones, with roughly 76% occurring only once. V was shortened by 5 bases and J by 8 bases, with 16 bases between the two germline ends. The CDR3 consists of 14 residues. Germline CDR1 and CDR2: SEHNR and FQNEAQ (reference sequence). The clonotype was recovered from a man aged 40-55 years with glioma. The chain has TRBV7-9 and TRBJ1-3; D unresolved. The sequencing used PBMCs, collected from a glioma patient whose treatment included an IDH1 peptide vaccine. CDR3 nucleotide sequence: TGTGCCAGCAGCGAACCGGGCCTTGGGGACACCATATATTTT. It is translated as CASSEPGLGDTIYF.